The entry below describes one T cell receptor beta chain. Its antigen is as yet unknown. The CDR3 has 13 residues. CDR1 and CDR2 (germline): MNHEY, SMNVEV (reference sequence). V lost 3 bases and J lost 4; bases outside the gene matches: 2. The PCR used 60 Vbeta and 13 Jbeta primers. Some clones are missing from TCRdb's copy, which holds only in-frame ones; the method was immunoSEQ multiplex PCR. The sample has around 200,000 clones; around 85% are singletons. This entry is derived from a study of cytomegalovirus exposure and HLA in healthy donors. Whole-study findings and limits: A later analysis linked a missense variant in DCLRE1C to the trimming of TCR beta V and J genes. Previous analysis showed most TCR beta V segments were productive about 87% or about 30% of the time.

The sample taken for sequencing was PBMCs. The rearrangement uses TRBV27 and TRBJ1-1; 7 bases match TRBD1. This sequence was found in a man aged 35 to 55 in good health and CMV-seropositive. The DNA of the CDR3 is TGTGCCAGCAGTTTTACAGGGGTCACTGAAGCTTTCTTT. It encodes CASSFTGVTEAFF.